This T cell receptor beta chain was found in a study of cytomegalovirus exposure and HLA in healthy donors. Study-wide points: In vitro checks showed that a few CMV-associated chains really do target CMV antigens. V segments that were indistinguishable, TRBV6-2 and TRBV6-3 among them, were omitted from analysis.

Nominal health characterized the donors when sampled, though unrecorded immune exposures were likely. Concerning this clone itself: Its cognate antigen is unknown.

V gave up 0 bases and J gave up 0 bases, with 8 bases separating them. The CDR3 contains 15 residues. Per germline, CDR1 SGHAT and CDR2 FQNNGV. 13 Jbeta primers and 60 Vbeta primers were used for the PCR. Measured with immunoSEQ multiplex PCR; TCRdb has only the in-frame clones, and not every one. This sample's table reports roughly 72,000 clones. The sequence was obtained from a man in his late teens or twenties in good health and CMV-seropositive. Source material: PBMCs. The V call is TRBV11-2, the J call TRBJ1-1; maybe TRBD1 (5 bases). The DNA for the CDR3 is TGTGCCAGCAGCTTAGATCAGGGCTTGAACACTGAAGCTTTCTTT. Translated, it gives CASSLDQGLNTEAFF.